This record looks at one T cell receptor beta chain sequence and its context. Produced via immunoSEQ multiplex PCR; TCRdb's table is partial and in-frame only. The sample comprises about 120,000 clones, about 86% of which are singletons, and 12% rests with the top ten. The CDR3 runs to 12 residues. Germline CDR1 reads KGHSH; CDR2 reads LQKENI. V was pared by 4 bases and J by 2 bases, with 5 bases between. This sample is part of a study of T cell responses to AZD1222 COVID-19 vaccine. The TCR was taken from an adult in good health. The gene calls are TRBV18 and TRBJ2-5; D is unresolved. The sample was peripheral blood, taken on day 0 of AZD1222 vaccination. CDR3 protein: CASSRSQETQYF. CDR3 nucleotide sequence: TGTGCCAGCTCACGGAGTCAAGAGACCCAGTACTTC.